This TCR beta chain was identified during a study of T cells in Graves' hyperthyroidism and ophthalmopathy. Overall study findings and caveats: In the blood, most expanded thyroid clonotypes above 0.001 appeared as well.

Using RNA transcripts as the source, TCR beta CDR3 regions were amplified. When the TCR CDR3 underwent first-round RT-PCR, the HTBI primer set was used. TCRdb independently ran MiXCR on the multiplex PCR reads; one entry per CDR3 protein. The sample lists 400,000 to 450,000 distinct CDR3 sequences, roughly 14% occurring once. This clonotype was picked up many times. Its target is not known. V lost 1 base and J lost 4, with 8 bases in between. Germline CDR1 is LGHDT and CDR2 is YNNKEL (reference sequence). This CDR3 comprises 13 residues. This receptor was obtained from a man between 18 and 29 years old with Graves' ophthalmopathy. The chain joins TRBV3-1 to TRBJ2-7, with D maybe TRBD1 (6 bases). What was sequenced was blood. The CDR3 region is CASSQVTGYEQYF. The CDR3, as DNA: TGTGCCAGCAGCCAAGTAACAGGGTACGAGCAGTACTTC.